Described below is a single TCR beta chain sequence and its context. The antigen is unknown. For TCR beta, libraries came from iRepertoire HTBI primers and Arm-PCR of CDR3 regions. Each CDR3 protein gets one entry after TCRdb re-called the multiplex PCR reads with MiXCR. The table records around 450,000 distinct CDR3 sequences, just under 15% of them present only once. Time point indicated: newly diagnosed GD, antithyroid drugs for less than 3 months. After RNA was extracted from PBMCs, the TCR library was made from it. In each case, Graves' disease was diagnosed per American Thyroid Association guidelines. The data derive from a study of regulatory T cells in long-lasting Graves disease. This CDR3 comprises 14 residues. CDR1 DFQATT and CDR2 SNEGSKA come from the germline V gene (reference sequence). The junction had 5 bases not matched to a gene; V was cut back by 3 bases and J by 4 bases. Whole-study findings and limits: Graves' patients with persistent disease showed TCR diversity lower than patients newly diagnosed.

The data also belong to a second study, concerning T cells in Graves' hyperthyroidism and ophthalmopathy. That work adds: Hyperthyroidism, newly diagnosed and lasting under 2 months, affected patients aged 18 to 65. Using the HTBI primer set, a first-round RT-PCR was run on the TCR CDR3.

J is TRBJ2-3 and V is TRBV20-1; 9 bases fit TRBD2. The sample consisted of peripheral blood mononuclear cells (PBMCs), taken at new diagnosis, from a patient treated with antithyroid drugs. This clonotype was sampled from a woman under 40 with Graves disease. CDR3 amino acids: CSASRAGGADTQYF. The DNA of the CDR3 is TGCAGTGCTAGTCGGGCGGGGGGGGCAGATACGCAGTATTTT.